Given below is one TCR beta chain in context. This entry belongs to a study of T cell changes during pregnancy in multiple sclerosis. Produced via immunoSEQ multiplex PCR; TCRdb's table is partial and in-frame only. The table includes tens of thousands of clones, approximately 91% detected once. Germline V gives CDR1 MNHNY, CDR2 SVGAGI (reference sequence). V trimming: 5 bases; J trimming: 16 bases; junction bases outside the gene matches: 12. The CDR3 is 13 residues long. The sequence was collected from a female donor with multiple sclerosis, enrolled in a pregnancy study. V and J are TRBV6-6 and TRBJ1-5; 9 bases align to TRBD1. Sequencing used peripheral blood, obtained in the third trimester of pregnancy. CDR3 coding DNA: TGTGCCAGCAGTCCCTCGACAGGGGGAAAGGAACATTTT. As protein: CASSPSTGGKEHF.